One TCR beta chain is described in this entry. The antigen is undetermined. The CDR3 is 13 amino acids. Trimming took off 9 bases at V and 5 bases at J, with 16 bases between the two ends. Germline V gives CDR1 SGHTA, CDR2 FQGNSA. Only in-frame clones appear in the TCRdb table, and some are missing; sequencing was by immunoSEQ multiplex PCR. Among about 120,000 clones listed, around 84% were seen once. These data come from a study of T cell responses to AZD1222 COVID-19 vaccine. Study information: Second doses at about 4 or about 12 weeks were pooled.

Study results and caveats: The peak T cell response came first, and repertoires were sampled only after it.

Sequenced here: peripheral blood, sampled on day 0 of AZD1222 vaccination. The clonotype was recovered from an adult in good health. This chain connects TRBV7-2 to TRBJ1-2; TRBD1 is a possible D gene (6 bases). The CDR3 loop reads CASALDSKYGYTF. DNA for the CDR3: TGTGCCAGTGCTCTGGACAGCAAATATGGCTACACCTTC.